Listed below are T cell receptor beta chains from one sample, sequenced in a study of blood T cell repertoires in COVID-19. Produced via immunoSEQ multiplex PCR; TCRdb's table is partial and in-frame only. The sample has some 250,000 clones, around 90% seen once. Sample: peripheral blood. Source of these receptors: a man aged 55 to 70 who had recovered from COVID-19. Both conserved end residues are part of each CDR3. The D gene is left open where the match is weak. Rows give clone size only sometimes, using once, few, many, or a class for an expanded clone.

d_call,clone_size,v_call,j_call,cdr3_nt,cdr3_aa
NA,NA,TRBV6-5,TRBJ2-7,TGTGCCAGCACCCTCGGGGGTCCCTACGAGCAGTACTTC,CASTLGGPYEQYF
NA,NA,TRBV28,TRBJ1-5,TGTGCCAGCAGAGGGGCGCACAATCAGCCCCAGCATTTT,CASRGAHNQPQHF
TRBD1,NA,TRBV7-2,TRBJ1-2,TGTGCCAGCAGCTCCAGGGACAGGGGCTACTATGGCTACACCTTC,CASSSRDRGYYGYTF
NA,NA,TRBV24-1,TRBJ1-2,TGTGCCACCAGTGATGGGGCAGGGGCGGGCAACTATGGCTACACCTTC,CATSDGAGAGNYGYTF
TRBD1,NA,TRBV5-5,TRBJ1-3,TGTGCCAGCAGCCTCTCCGGGACAGGGGCAGGAAACACCATATATTTT,CASSLSGTGAGNTIYF
NA,NA,TRBV24-1,TRBJ2-3,TGTGCCACCAGTGTCGCTCAGGGGATAGACGGAGATACGCAGTATTTT,CATSVAQGIDGDTQYF
NA,NA,TRBV7-9,TRBJ2-3,TGTGCCAGCAGCTACGACTCTTCACCCGATTATGATACGCAGTATTTT,CASSYDSSPDYDTQYF
TRBD2,NA,TRBV7-2,TRBJ2-3,TGTGCCAGCAGCACGGGACTAGCGGGTGTAGCGCAGTATTTT,CASSTGLAGVAQYF
NA,NA,TRBV3-1/TRBV3-2,TRBJ2-4,TGTGCCAGCAGCCAGAAGACACCTACCAAAAACATTCAGTACTTC,CASSQKTPTKNIQYF
NA,once,TRBV6-5,TRBJ2-5,TGTGCCAGCAGTTACCAGATCCAAGAGACCCAGTACTTC,CASSYQIQETQYF